The 16 T cell receptor beta chains reported below all come from one sample, sequenced in a study of blood T cell repertoires in COVID-19. Method: immunoSEQ multiplex PCR; TCRdb's copy keeps in-frame clones and lacks some. The sample records approximately 90,000 clones, 65% to 80% being singletons. Material: peripheral blood. Receptors originate from a human donor in a cohort sampled during active COVID-19.

This clone was seen a handful of times. This chain connects TRBV6-5 to TRBJ2-7, with 7 bases aligning to TRBD1. Germline loops: CDR1 MNHEY, CDR2 SVGAGI. The junction had 5 bases not matched to a gene; V was cut back by 6 bases and J by 0 bases. This CDR3 contains 14 residues. The CDR3 protein is CASSPGQISYEQYF. The CDR3 coding sequence is TGTGCCAGCAGCCCGGGACAGATCTCCTACGAGCAGTACTTC.

V usage is TRBV28 and J usage is TRBJ2-1; no clear D. Germline V gene lookup returns CDR1 MDHEN and CDR2 SYDVKM. The CDR3 is made up of 14 amino acids. V shed 3 bases and J shed 8 bases, with 14 bases lying between them. The CDR3: CASSFLISSHEQFF. CDR3 DNA: TGTGCCAGCAGTTTTCTAATAAGTTCTCATGAGCAGTTCTTC.

In its sample, this clone was seen once. This chain uses TRBV28 with TRBJ2-1; 9 positions match TRBD1. Germline-derived CDR1 and CDR2 are MDHEN and SYDVKM. With V trimmed by 4 bases and J by 4 bases, 5 bases remained unmatched. There are 15 residues in the CDR3. CDR3 sequence: CASSSTGGLYNEQFF. Written as DNA, the CDR3 is TGTGCCAGCAGTTCCACAGGGGGCCTTTACAATGAGCAGTTCTTC.

V is TRBV4-2 and J is TRBJ2-3, with 11 nucleotides matching TRBD2. With 5 bases clipped from V and 4 bases from J, the junction kept 8 bases outside the gene matches. The CDR3 runs to 16 residues. Germline CDR1 is LGHNA and CDR2 is YNFKEQ. DNA for the CDR3: TGTGCCAGCAGCTCCGAACTAGCGGGAGACCCAGATACGCAGTATTTT. The encoded protein is CASSSELAGDPDTQYF.

V and J are TRBV28 and TRBJ1-6, with D unresolved. This CDR3 has 15 residues. The germline V and J ends were trimmed by 6 bases and 14 bases, with 23 bases remaining between them. Germline CDR1 reads MDHEN; CDR2 reads SYDVKM. DNA for the CDR3: TGTGCCAGCAGGGAGGCGGGCCCAATGGGAGTCGCCCTCCACTTT. This sequence encodes CASREAGPMGVALHF.

The gene calls are TRBV4-2 and TRBJ2-1; 8 positions agree with TRBD2. The CDR3 sequence is 18 residues long. V shed 0 bases, J shed 3 bases, and the junction held 10 bases outside the gene matches. The germline CDR1 and CDR2 sequences are LGHNA and YNFKEQ. The CDR3, as DNA: TGTGCCAGCAGCCAAGACAGGGCGGGAGGTTGGAACTACAATGAGCAGTTCTTC. It specifies CASSQDRAGGWNYNEQFF.

The gene calls are TRBV24-1 and TRBJ2-2, with a tentative D call TRBD1 (6 bases). Trimming stripped 7 bases from V and 0 bases from J, with 11 bases between. The CDR3 extends over 15 amino acids. CDR1 is KGHDR and CDR2 is SFDVKD in the germline V gene. In DNA form, the CDR3 reads TGTGCCACCAGGCCAACAGGGTCGAACACCGGGGAGCTGTTTTTT. Amino acids: CATRPTGSNTGELFF.

This clone was seen once. The chain has TRBV18 and TRBJ2-3, with TRBD1 matching over 9 bases. CDR1 and CDR2 (germline): KGHSH, LQKENI. The CDR3 consists of 14 residues. The V and J ends lost 4 bases and 5 bases, in that order; junction bases with no gene match: 4. CDR3 nucleotides: TGTGCCAGCTCACGACAGGGGGGAGTAGATACGCAGTATTTT. This gives the protein CASSRQGGVDTQYF. The full variable domain, completed using reference TRBV18 and TRBJ2-3, is NAGVMQNPRHLVRRRGQEARLRCSPMKGHSHVYWYRQLPEEGLKFMVYLQKENIIDESGMPKERFSAEFPKEGPSILRIQQVVRGDSAAYFCASSRQGGVDTQYFGPGTRLTVL.

The chain carries TRBV2 and TRBJ2-5; a weak D match, TRBD2 (6 bases). Germline V lookup: CDR1 SNHLY, CDR2 FYNNEI. With 3 bases removed from V and 9 bases from J, the gap between germline ends came to 17 bases. This CDR3 region has 14 residues. CDR3 region: CASSEGTDKLAQYF. In nucleotides, the CDR3 is TGTGCCAGCAGTGAGGGGACTGACAAGTTGGCCCAGTACTTC.

This rearrangement joins TRBV7-2 to TRBJ2-1, with D possibly TRBD2 on 5 matching bases. This CDR3 contains 14 residues. Trimming cost V 1 base and J 7 bases, with 11 bases left between them. CDR1 and CDR2 from the germline V gene are SGHTA and FQGNSA. The CDR3 DNA follows: TGTGCCAGCAGCTTAGTCCGGTCGGGGAATGAGCAGTTCTTC. It translates to CASSLVRSGNEQFF.

In this sample, this clone turned up once. The chain employs TRBV19 and TRBJ2-1, with TRBD2 matching 11 bases. Germline values: CDR1 LNHDA, CDR2 SQIVND (reference sequence). This CDR3 is 17 amino acids long. With 4 bases clipped from V and 0 bases from J, the junction kept 5 bases outside the gene matches. Here the CDR3 reads CASSRGSGRASYNEQFF. CDR3 nucleotide sequence: TGTGCCAGTAGTAGGGGTAGCGGGAGGGCCTCCTACAATGAGCAGTTCTTC.

The chain joins TRBV27 to TRBJ2-5, with 9 bases aligning to TRBD1. The CDR3 length is 15 residues. Germline CDR1 reads MNHEY; CDR2 reads SMNVEV (reference sequence). The junction had 9 bases not matched to a gene; V was cut back by 5 bases and J by 5 bases. In DNA, the CDR3 is TGTGCCAGCAGTCCGTACAGGGGGCGGAGGGAGACCCAGTACTTC. It translates to CASSPYRGRRETQYF.

The J gene is TRBJ2-3, the V gene TRBV6-2 or TRBV6-3; TRBD2 matches 8 bases. The CDR3 has 16 residues. V trimming: 5 bases; J trimming: 4 bases; junction bases outside the gene matches: 11. The germline V gene has CDR1 MNHEY and CDR2 SVGEGT. The CDR3 DNA reads as TGTGCCAGCAGTCCCCTGAGGCGGGGGGCGGCAGATACGCAGTATTTT. Translation gives CASSPLRRGAADTQYF.

This clone was detected once. The chain has TRBV29-1 and TRBJ2-3, with 9 bases aligning to TRBD2. The CDR3 loop spans 13 amino acids. Germline CDR1 reads SQVTM; CDR2 reads ANQGSEA. The V segment lost 4 bases and the J segment 5 bases; nucleotides outside the gene matches: 4. The CDR3 DNA sequence: TGCAGCGTTGGGGCGGGAGGGATAGATACGCAGTATTTT. This codes for CSVGAGGIDTQYF.

V usage is TRBV9 and J usage is TRBJ2-2, with 10 bases lining up with TRBD2. There are 15 residues in the CDR3. In germline, CDR1 is SGDLS, CDR2 YYNGEE. The V and J ends lost 7 bases and 6 bases, in that order; junction bases with no gene match: 9. The CDR3 nucleotides are TGTGCCAGCGGCCCTAGCGGGAGTAAAGCCGGGGAGCTGTTTTTT. Its protein is CASGPSGSKAGELFF.

The V call is TRBV4-3, the J call TRBJ2-1; 9 bases line up with TRBD2. The germline CDR1 and CDR2 sequences are LGHNA and YSLEER. V was pared by 3 bases and J by 4 bases, with 4 bases of the junction left unmatched. The CDR3 is 15 amino acids. CDR3 region: CASSQREGRYNEQFF. CDR3 nucleotides: TGCGCCAGCAGCCAGCGGGAGGGGCGTTACAATGAGCAGTTCTTC.